This TCR beta chain was sequenced during a study of shared clonotypes between healthy human individuals. Whole-study results and caveats: Sorted-subset sequencing, rarefaction showed, was incomplete despite large depth. The researchers took only blood, and tissue repertoires probably look different.

The assay ran at deep level. In the authors' methods: ImmunoSEQ gave junction-only sequences without quality scores, so filtering differed. Profiling relied on immunoSEQ multiplex PCR, and the TCRdb table lists in-frame clones only, not all of them. That table gives V, J and clone size, and the DNA gave D and trimming. The table lists about 2 million clones, about 95% of them singletons. Naive CD8 cells lacked CD45RO and underwent positive selection for CCR7, leaving out terminally differentiated effector memory CD45RA+ cells. For this clone: The antigen remains undetermined.

Sequenced input: naive CD8+ T cells sorted from blood. The receptor was isolated from a man aged 18 to 29 in good health.

The chain's CDR3 is CASSQGTGASYEQYF. DNA of the CDR3: TGCGCCAGCAGCCAAGGGACAGGCGCTTCCTACGAGCAGTACTTC. The V and J genes are TRBV4-3 and TRBJ2-7; 7 nucleotides agree with TRBD1. V shed 1 base and J 1 base; nucleotides not matched to a gene: 4. This CDR3 is built from 15 residues. Germline values: CDR1 LGHNA, CDR2 YSLEER.